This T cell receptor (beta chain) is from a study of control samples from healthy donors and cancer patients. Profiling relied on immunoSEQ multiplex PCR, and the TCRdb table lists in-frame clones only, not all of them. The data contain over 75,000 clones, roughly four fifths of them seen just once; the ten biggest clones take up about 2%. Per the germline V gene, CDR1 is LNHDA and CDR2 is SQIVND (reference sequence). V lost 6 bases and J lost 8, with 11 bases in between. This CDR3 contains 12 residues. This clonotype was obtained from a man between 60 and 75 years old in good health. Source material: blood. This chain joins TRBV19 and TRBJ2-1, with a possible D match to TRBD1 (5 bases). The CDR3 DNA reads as TGTGCCAGTAGCGCAGGGTTCGATGAGCAGTTCTTC. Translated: CASSAGFDEQFF.